A selection of T cell receptor beta chains follows, all from one sample in a study of blood T cell repertoires in COVID-19. The table came from immunoSEQ multiplex PCR; TCRdb's copy has only in-frame clones and leaves some out. The table shows 250,000 to 300,000 clones, with 85% to 90% occurring only once. What was sequenced was peripheral blood. The source is a man aged 18 to 29 with active or convalescent COVID-19. Both conserved end residues are part of each CDR3. The order of the fields is clone size, J gene, V gene, D gene, CDR3 protein, CDR3 DNA. D genes are given only for firm matches. Where a row states a size, it is once, few, many or the class of an expanded clone; other rows omit it.

. | TRBJ2-6 | TRBV14 | . | CASSQVSQLGSGANVLTF | TGTGCCAGCAGCCAAGTGTCACAGCTCGGTTCCGGGGCCAACGTCCTGACTTTC
. | TRBJ1-6 | TRBV5-1 | . | CASSSQGSNNSPLHF | TGCGCCAGCAGCTCACAGGGCTCTAATAATTCACCCCTCCACTTT
. | TRBJ2-7 | TRBV7-2 | . | CASSFLSSYEQYF | TGTGCCAGCAGCTTCCTCTCCTCCTACGAGCAGTACTTC
. | TRBJ1-2 | TRBV3-1/TRBV3-2 | . | CASSQEGAWRYGYTF | TGTGCCAGCAGCCAAGAAGGGGCCTGGCGGTATGGCTACACCTTC
few | TRBJ1-1 | TRBV5-5 | . | CASSPQRTEAFF | TGTGCCAGCAGCCCCCAGCGCACTGAAGCTTTCTTT
. | TRBJ1-3 | TRBV6-6 | . | CASSTGIGNTIYF | TGTGCCAGCAGTACAGGGATAGGAAACACCATATATTTT
. | TRBJ2-1 | TRBV27 | TRBD2 | CASSEGLAGYNEQFF | TGTGCCAGCAGTGAGGGACTAGCGGGATACAATGAGCAGTTCTTC
. | TRBJ1-1 | TRBV11-2 | . | CASSFSPGGAFF | TGTGCCAGCAGCTTCTCCCCGGGCGGGGCTTTCTTT
. | TRBJ2-3 | TRBV19 | TRBD2 | CASTRTSGPQDTQYF | TGTGCCAGCACTCGGACTAGCGGGCCCCAAGATACGCAGTATTTT
. | TRBJ1-1 | TRBV6-1 | . | CASSQPGDSDTEAFF | TGTGCCAGCAGCCAACCAGGGGATTCAGACACTGAAGCTTTCTTT
. | TRBJ2-7 | TRBV30 | TRBD1 | CAWMGQGNEQYF | TGTGCCTGGATGGGACAGGGGAACGAGCAGTACTTC
. | TRBJ1-2 | TRBV5-1 | . | CASSSALGAAYGYTF | TGCGCCAGCAGCTCGGCCTTGGGGGCGGCCTATGGCTACACCTTC
. | TRBJ1-5 | TRBV6-5 | TRBD1 | CASRPTGLDNQPQHF | TGTGCCAGCAGACCGACAGGGCTGGACAATCAGCCCCAGCATTTT